Listed below are T cell receptor beta chains from one sample, sequenced in a study of cytomegalovirus exposure and HLA in healthy donors. Assay used: immunoSEQ multiplex PCR; TCRdb lists only in-frame clones, some missing. The table records over 100,000 clones, approximately 82% of them present only once. Sequencing was done on a sample of PBMCs. These TCRs come from a woman under 30 in good health and CMV-seropositive. CDR3s include the opening cysteine and the closing phenylalanine or tryptophan. The order of the fields is V gene, D gene, clone size, J gene, CDR3 length, CDR3 DNA, CDR3 protein. The D gene is left open where the match is weak. Size values are once, few and many counts, or a class for expanded clones, and some rows have none.

>TRBV20-1|.|.|TRBJ2-7|11
TGCAGTGCAAGACAGGCCTACGAGCAGTACTTC
CSARQAYEQYF
>TRBV15|.|.|TRBJ1-5|14
TGTGCCACCAGCAGAGACAGGGGTCACCAGCCCCAGCATTTT
CATSRDRGHQPQHF
>TRBV10-3|.|.|TRBJ1-2|13
TGTGCCATCAGTGGGGGAGCGGGCTATGGCTACACCTTC
CAISGGAGYGYTF
>TRBV7-2|TRBD1|.|TRBJ2-7|15
TGTGCCAGCAGCTTAGATCCCAACAGGGGACGGGAGCAGTACTTC
CASSLDPNRGREQYF
>TRBV9|TRBD1|.|TRBJ2-1|13
TGTGCCAGCACAGGACAGGGTGTAAATGAGCAGTTCTTC
CASTGQGVNEQFF
>TRBV5-5|.|.|TRBJ1-6|13
TGTGCCAGCAGCGGCGACAGTTATTCACCCCTCCACTTT
CASSGDSYSPLHF
>TRBV28|.|.|TRBJ1-5|16
TGTGCCAGCAGTTGGTTGAGGGTAGGGAGCAATCAGCCCCAGCATTTT
CASSWLRVGSNQPQHF
>TRBV5-1|.|.|TRBJ1-3|15
TGCGCCAGCAGCTTGGGTACAGTGGCTGGAAACACCATATATTTT
CASSLGTVAGNTIYF
>TRBV5-1|TRBD2|.|TRBJ2-5|15
TGCGCCAGCAGCTCCGGACTAGCGGACCAAGAGACCCAGTACTTC
CASSSGLADQETQYF
>TRBV2|.|.|TRBJ2-5|14
TGTGCCAGCAGTGAATTAAGTGCCGGGGAGACCCAGTACTTC
CASSELSAGETQYF
>TRBV4-2|TRBD2|few|TRBJ2-3|16
TGTGCCAGCAGCCAAGAGTTGGCGGGGGGGCTATATACGCAGTATTTT
CASSQELAGGLYTQYF
>TRBV6-4|TRBD2|.|TRBJ2-3|16
TGTGCCAGCAGTGGATTAGCGGGAGCAAGCACAGATACGCAGTATTTT
CASSGLAGASTDTQYF
>TRBV11-2|TRBD1|many|TRBJ1-2|15
TGTGCCAGCAGCTCCGGGACAGGGGCTAACTATGGCTACACCTTC
CASSSGTGANYGYTF
>TRBV9|.|.|TRBJ1-1|13
TGTGCCAGCAGTGACAGGAGGAACACTGAAGCTTTCTTT
CASSDRRNTEAFF
>TRBV6-6|.|.|TRBJ1-5|14
TGTGCCAGCAGTTACTTGGGGGGAAATCAGCCCCAGCATTTT
CASSYLGGNQPQHF
>TRBV4-1|TRBD1|.|TRBJ1-5|14
TGCGCCAGCAGCCACACAGGGGCCGAACAGCCCCAGCATTTT
CASSHTGAEQPQHF
>TRBV6-5|TRBD1|.|TRBJ2-1|13
TGTGCCAGCAGTTACAGGGGGACAGGCCATCAGTTCTTC
CASSYRGTGHQFF
>TRBV27|.|few|TRBJ2-7|13
TGTGCCAGCAGTTTGACAACCGCCTACGAGCAGTACTTC
CASSLTTAYEQYF
>TRBV4-1|TRBD1|.|TRBJ1-2|14
TGCGCCAGCAGCCAAGAATATCAGGACAGGGGCTGCACCTTC
CASSQEYQDRGCTF
>TRBV2|TRBD2|.|TRBJ2-5|15
TGTGCCAGCAGTGAAAGCGGGGGGGCTGAAGAGACCCAGTACTTC
CASSESGGAEETQYF
>TRBV4-1|.|.|TRBJ1-5|13
TGCGCCAGCTCCCCCCCGGGCAATCAGCCCCAGCATTTT
CASSPPGNQPQHF
>TRBV7-2|TRBD1|.|TRBJ2-2|15
TGTGCCAGCAGCTTAGCGAGGGGGCTAGGCGGGGAGCTGTTTTTT
CASSLARGLGGELFF
>TRBV5-6|TRBD1|.|TRBJ1-6|12
TGTGCCAGCAGCTCGGCGACAGGGCAAGCCCGCTTT
CASSSATGQARF
>TRBV7-8|TRBD1|.|TRBJ2-7|14
TGTGCCAGCAGCTTTGGGACAGGGTTGGACGAGCAGTACTTC
CASSFGTGLDEQYF
>TRBV4-2|TRBD1|.|TRBJ2-2|16
TGTGCCAGCAGCCAAGAAGGGACAGGGGTAGTCGGGGAGCTGTTTTTT
CASSQEGTGVVGELFF
>TRBV6-1|.|.|TRBJ2-7|13
TGTGCCACCTCGGGACTCCCTGCCGTTGAGCAGTACTTC
CATSGLPAVEQYF
>TRBV9|.|.|TRBJ2-2|14
TGTGCCAGCAGCGTAGCGGTCCGGGCCGGGGAGCTGTTTTTT
CASSVAVRAGELFF
>TRBV30|.|.|TRBJ2-2|14
TGTGCCTGGTCCCGACAGTTAAACACCGGGGAGCTGTTTTTT
CAWSRQLNTGELFF
>TRBV28|TRBD1|.|TRBJ1-1|13
TGTGCCAGCAGTTTCCAGACAGGGGTAAGAGCTTTCTTT
CASSFQTGVRAFF
>TRBV10-1|.|.|TRBJ2-5|14
TGCGCCAGCAGACCTGGACTACTACAAGAGACCCAGTACTTC
CASRPGLLQETQYF
>TRBV1|.|.|TRBJ2-1|15
TGCACCAGCAGTCAACAGGACAGGGGAGGCAATGAGCAGTTCTTC
CTSSQQDRGGNEQFF
>TRBV5-1|TRBD1|.|TRBJ1-1|14
TGCGCCAGCAGCGGTCAGGGGGGGAACACTGAAGCTTTCTTT
CASSGQGGNTEAFF
>TRBV2|.|.|TRBJ2-7|14
TGTGCCAGCCAATGGGGCGGCCCCACCTACGAGCAGTACTTC
CASQWGGPTYEQYF
>TRBV7-2|TRBD1|once|TRBJ1-3|16
TGTGCCAGCAGCTCGATAACAGGGGTGACTGGAAACACCATATATTTT
CASSSITGVTGNTIYF
>TRBV7-9|.|.|TRBJ2-3|18
TGTTCCAGCAGCTCCCCCCCTGGAAGTAGGGGTGCATCAGATACGCAGTATTTT
CSSSSPPGSRGASDTQYF
>TRBV6-1|TRBD2|.|TRBJ2-3|14
TGTGCCAGCAGTGCCCGGACTAGCAGCGATACGCAGTATTTT
CASSARTSSDTQYF
>TRBV7-6|.|.|TRBJ2-7|13
TGTGCCAGCAGCTTGATGCAGGCGTTCGAGCAGTACTTC
CASSLMQAFEQYF
>TRBV12-5|TRBD2|.|TRBJ2-1|15
TGTGCTAGTGGTCGTGGACTAGCGGTATCGGATGAGCAGTTCTTC
CASGRGLAVSDEQFF
>TRBV5-5|.|once|TRBJ2-3|15
TGTGCCAGCAGCTTCCAGGGAACTAGCACAGATACGCAGTATTTT
CASSFQGTSTDTQYF
>TRBV4-1|TRBD1|once|TRBJ2-7|16
TGCGCCAGCAGCCAAGCCGTAAGGGGGCGCTCCTACGAGCAGTACTTC
CASSQAVRGRSYEQYF
>TRBV2|.|.|TRBJ2-1|14
TGTGCCAGCAGTGAATCCAGCGGCTTGAATGAGCAGTTCTTC
CASSESSGLNEQFF
>TRBV27|TRBD2|.|TRBJ2-4|13
TGTGCCAGCAGTGAGCGGGGAGGGAACATTCAGTACTTC
CASSERGGNIQYF
>TRBV7-9|TRBD1|.|TRBJ1-2|13
TGTGCCAGCAGCTCGACAGGGCTCTATGGCTACACCTTC
CASSSTGLYGYTF
>TRBV27|TRBD2|.|TRBJ2-2|16
TGTGCCAGCAGTACGCTCGCGGGGGGTTACACCGGGGAGCTGTTTTTT
CASSTLAGGYTGELFF
>TRBV5-1|TRBD1|.|TRBJ2-1|15
TGCGCCAGCAGCTTGGAGGGGGCGGGCTACAATGAGCAGTTCTTC
CASSLEGAGYNEQFF